The 14 T cell receptor beta chains below all came from one sample that was sequenced in a study of blood T cells in healthy people across ages. The use of a sample-barcoded 5' primer and a J-beta primer mix characterized a second PCR of roughly 6 to 12 cycles. TCRdb processed the 5' RACE reads anew with MiXCR; each CDR3 protein has one entry. The sample includes some 1.6 million distinct CDR3 sequences, around 36% of them seen just once. Sequences were obtained from blood. All receptors come from a woman in her 30s in good health.

The rearrangement uses TRBV20-1 and TRBJ2-1; 10 bases are shared with TRBD2. Germline CDR1 and CDR2: DFQATT and SNEGSKA (reference sequence). Trimming cost V 0 bases and J 15 bases; bases outside gene matches: 2. The CDR3 is 11 amino acids. DNA of the CDR3: TGCAGTGCTAGAGATCGACTAGCGGGGTTCTTC. Its translation is CSARDRLAGFF.

Notes on this clonotype: The CDR3 does not end in the conserved phenylalanine or tryptophan, so this is likely a read error. The chain is built from TRBV6-2 or TRBV6-3 and TRBJ2-7; D is uncertain. The germline CDR1 and CDR2 sequences are MNHEY and SVGEGT. V lost 1 base to trimming and J lost 2 bases, with 6 bases between them. CDR3 length: 13 amino acids. The CDR3 nucleotides read TGTGCCAGCAGTTACTTGACGCCCTACGAGCAGTACTTA. This encodes CASSYLTPYEQYL.

A few counts support this clonotype. The rearrangement uses TRBV3-1 and TRBJ2-5, with D possibly matching TRBD2 (6 bases). V shed 0 bases and J shed 2 bases, with 13 bases lying between them. The CDR3 is 16 amino acids. CDR1 is LGHDT and CDR2 is YNNKEL in the germline V gene (reference sequence). CDR3 DNA: TGTGCCAGCAGCCAAGATCTGGAGGCGGGACAAGAGACCCAGTACTTC. Its translation is CASSQDLEAGQETQYF.

This clonotype was seen only a few times. The V and J genes are TRBV20-1 and TRBJ1-2; D is unresolved. With 3 bases removed from V and 5 bases from J, the gap between germline ends came to 19 bases. In germline, CDR1 is DFQATT, CDR2 SNEGSKA (reference sequence). CDR3 size: 15 residues. CDR3 amino acids: CSASPPGKKLYGYTF. The CDR3 DNA reads as TGCAGTGCTAGTCCCCCAGGCAAAAAACTTTATGGCTACACCTTC.

This clonotype was seen just once. The genes are TRBV6-1 and TRBJ2-1, with D possibly matching TRBD2 (6 bases). Trimming left V 4 bases short and J 2 bases short, with 15 bases between. Germline V lookup: CDR1 MNHNS, CDR2 SASEGT. The length of the CDR3 is 16 residues. CDR3 nucleotide sequence: TGTGCCAGCAGTGTTTTGGGGGGTGGTCCCTACAATGAGCAGTTCTTC. It encodes CASSVLGGGPYNEQFF.

This clonotype was picked up a small number of times. CDR3 nucleotides: TGCAGCGTTGTGGTAGGGGGCACCGGGGAGCTGTTTTTT. Its translation: CSVVVGGTGELFF. V usage is TRBV29-1 and J usage is TRBJ2-2, with D tentatively TRBD1 (6 bases). Trimming stripped 4 bases from V and 4 bases from J, with 10 bases between. The CDR3 is 13 residues long. The V gene's germline CDR1 is SQVTM and CDR2 ANQGSEA.

The gene calls are TRBV2 and TRBJ2-1; D not certain. Germline CDR1 SNHLY, CDR2 FYNNEI. Trimming removed 2 bases at V and 9 bases at J, with 8 bases between. The CDR3 runs 12 residues. In DNA form, the CDR3 reads TGTGCCAGCAGTGAACCGGCTATTGAGCAGTTCTTC. This gives the protein CASSEPAIEQFF.

V gene TRBV29-1 combines with J gene TRBJ2-1; 10 bases line up with TRBD2. The V segment lost 5 bases and the J segment 5 bases; nucleotides outside the gene matches: 18. Germline V lookup: CDR1 SQVTM, CDR2 ANQGSEA. The CDR3 sequence is 18 residues long. The CDR3 region has the DNA TGCAGCGTTTATCTGGGGGGCCCAGCGGGGGGGCCGAACAATGAGCAGTTCTTC. As protein: CSVYLGGPAGGPNNEQFF.

This rearrangement joins TRBV4-2 to TRBJ2-7, with 10 bases aligning to TRBD2. With V trimmed by 2 bases and J by 3 bases, 10 bases remained unmatched. Germline-derived CDR1 and CDR2 are LGHNA and YNFKEQ. The CDR3 length is 17 residues. The CDR3 spells CASSQSPYSGGNYEQYF. The DNA for the CDR3 is TGTGCCAGCAGCCAATCCCCTTATAGCGGGGGGAACTACGAGCAGTACTTC.

The chain is built from TRBV3-1 and TRBJ2-7, with 9 bases aligning to TRBD2. The V segment lost 4 bases and the J segment 2 bases; nucleotides outside the gene matches: 3. There are 14 residues in the CDR3. Germline V gene sequence: CDR1 LGHDT, CDR2 YNNKEL (reference sequence). CDR3: CASSRRGGTYEQYF. In DNA form, the CDR3 reads TGTGCCAGCAGCCGGCGGGGGGGGACCTACGAGCAGTACTTC.

The chain links TRBV9 to TRBJ2-3, with 12 bases fitting TRBD2. Germline trimming cut 1 base from V and 1 base from J; bases unmatched to any gene: 7. The CDR3 extends over 18 amino acids. Germline CDR1 and CDR2: SGDLS and YYNGEE. The CDR3 DNA is TGTGCCAGCAGCGTACGGGCTAGCGGGGGGGCACGCACAGATACGCAGTATTTT. Translation: CASSVRASGGARTDTQYF.

The J gene is TRBJ1-2, the V gene TRBV6-1; a weak D match, TRBD1 (6 bases). The germline V gene encodes CDR1 MNHNS and CDR2 SASEGT. The CDR3 has 14 amino acids. The V gene lost 1 base and the J gene lost 7 bases, with 13 bases spanning the gap. The CDR3 spells CASSEVTGIRGYTF. The CDR3, as DNA: TGTGCCAGCAGTGAAGTCACAGGGATACGTGGCTACACCTTC.

The chain employs TRBV20-1 and TRBJ2-1; TRBD2 matches 9 bases. V was pared by 2 bases and J by 12 bases, with 8 bases of the junction left unmatched. The CDR3 has 13 amino acids. The germline V gene encodes CDR1 DFQATT and CDR2 SNEGSKA (reference sequence). CDR3 nucleotides: TGCAGTGCTAGACTTAGCGGGAGCCTGGGGCAGTTCTTC. Its protein is CSARLSGSLGQFF.

The chain links TRBV7-8 to TRBJ2-7, with TRBD2 identical over 8 bases. J gave up 0 bases and V 3 bases, and 7 bases lay outside the gene matches. Germline loops: CDR1 SGHVS, CDR2 FQNEAQ. CDR3 length: 16 amino acids. This CDR3 is CASSLALLADSYEQYF. As DNA, the CDR3 is TGTGCCAGCAGCTTGGCGTTACTAGCGGACTCCTACGAGCAGTACTTC.